This T cell receptor beta chain was sequenced in a study of T cells in localized non-small cell lung cancer. This clone was seen once. Its antigen is unknown. CDR1 and CDR2 from the germline V gene are MNHEY and SVGAGI. The CDR3 loop spans 15 amino acids. V lost 4 bases and J lost 3; bases outside the gene matches: 4. Whole-study results and caveats: Heterogeneity remains possible, as sequencing covered one tumor region only. Median detection of top 100 tumor clones in adjacent lung was about 52 clones.

This table comes from immunoSEQ multiplex PCR, and its TCRdb copy is limited to in-frame clones, with some not included. The data show about 53,000 clones, around 80% seen once. This TCR was sampled from a man aged 40 to 75 with stage III lung adenocarcinoma. The V gene is TRBV6-5, the J gene TRBJ2-7; TRBD2 matches at 12 bases. Source: peripheral blood mononuclear cells, taken before any cancer treatment. The CDR3 loop is CASSFGTSGFYEQYF. DNA for the CDR3: TGTGCCAGCAGTTTTGGGACTAGCGGGTTCTACGAGCAGTACTTC.